These 6 T cell receptor beta chains originate from one sample sequenced in a study of glioma-infiltrating T cells after dendritic cell vaccination. Time point of the sample: after dendritic cell vaccination, including at tumor progression/relapse. Libraries were prepared by immunoSEQ multiplex PCR; TCRdb keeps only in-frame clonotypes and omits some of them. The sample records tens of thousands of clones, approximately 81% being singletons. This material consisted of blood, taken after dendritic cell vaccination. Receptor source: a human donor with glioblastoma.

This clone has a handful of counts. The genes are TRBV27 and TRBJ1-5; the D gene is possibly TRBD1 (6 bases). Looked up from germline, CDR1 is MNHEY and CDR2 is SMNVEV (reference sequence). This CDR3 contains 15 residues. Trimming cost V 6 bases and J 5 bases, with 17 bases left between them. The CDR3 DNA reads TGTGCCAGCAGCCCCTCCGGGACACCTTATCAGCCCCAGCATTTT. Amino acids: CASSPSGTPYQPQHF.

CDR3 in amino acids: CASSQGAFGTYSNQPQHF. The DNA for the CDR3 is TGTGCCAGCAGCCAAGGAGCGTTTGGGACTTATAGCAATCAGCCCCAGCATTTT. The gene calls are TRBV4-2 and TRBJ1-5; a possible D gene is TRBD1 (5 bases). The CDR3 runs 18 residues. V was shortened by 1 base and J by 0 bases, with 16 bases between the two germline ends. The germline gives CDR1 LGHNA, CDR2 YNFKEQ.

As DNA, the CDR3 is TGTGCCACCAGCAGAGATCTCTTAGGACAGGGAAGTGCTGAAGCTTTCTTT. Protein sequence: CATSRDLLGQGSAEAFF. The V call is TRBV15, the J call TRBJ1-1, with TRBD1 matching 8 bases. V lost 0 bases, J lost 6 bases, and 12 bases stayed unmatched. The CDR3 length is 17 residues. Germline CDR1 reads LNHNV; CDR2 reads YYDKDF (reference sequence).

This clone was seen more than once but under ten times. This chain connects TRBV18 to TRBJ2-3, with 7 nucleotides matching TRBD1. Unmatched junction bases numbered 12, after V lost 4 bases and J lost 14 bases. CDR3 length: 13 amino acids. Germline V gene data show CDR1 as KGHSH and CDR2 as LQKENI. The CDR3 DNA sequence: TGTGCCAGCTCACGGGACAGTCTTTTTACGGGGTATTTT. Protein: CASSRDSLFTGYF.

The sample holds a few counts of this clone. The chain uses TRBV9 and TRBJ2-1, with TRBD1 matching over 8 bases. Germline CDR1 is SGDLS and CDR2 is YYNGEE. The CDR3 loop spans 15 amino acids. The ends lost 1 base at V and 8 bases at J; junction bases unmatched: 8. In nucleotides, the CDR3 is TGTGCCAGCAGCGTACAGGGGGCGCGGGATGATGAGCAGTTCTTC. Translating it yields CASSVQGARDDEQFF.

There are a few counts of this clone. This chain connects TRBV11-1 to TRBJ2-1; 9 nucleotides line up with TRBD2. Per the germline V gene, CDR1 is SGHAT and CDR2 is FQDESV (reference sequence). Trimming cost V 8 bases and J 5 bases; bases outside gene matches: 7. This CDR3 spans 14 amino acids. CDR3 coding DNA: TGTGCCAGCCGCCGGGGCGGGGGGGACAATGAGCAGTTCTTC. Its protein product is CASRRGGGDNEQFF.